There are many counts of the clone carrying this TCR beta chain. Its target is unknown. Diagnosis was based on clinical symptoms, serum thyroxine, TRAb, thyroid ultrasound and orbital computed tomography. The source of the sample is a study of Graves' ophthalmopathy and Graves' hyperthyroidism. Whole-study results and caveats: Stable hyperthyroidism and ophthalmopathy were told apart by a 13-signature model, which achieved 85% to 90% sensitivity and nearly 84% specificity.

Germline V lookup: CDR1 MNHNS, CDR2 SASEGT. The CDR3 spans 15 residues. V shed 2 bases and J 4 bases; nucleotides not matched to a gene: 7. For repertoire sequencing, the TCR beta CDR3 regions were amplified from RNA transcripts. The first-round RT-PCR employed HTBI primers together with the Qiagen OneStep RT-PCR kit. A multiplex PCR was then performed as the second round. TCRdb re-called the multiplex PCR reads through MiXCR, storing one row per CDR3 protein. The sample shows some 520,000 distinct CDR3 sequences, 13% to 15% of them seen only once. The sample consisted of blood. This TCR derives from a woman aged 25 to 39 with Graves' ophthalmopathy. J is TRBJ2-7 and V is TRBV6-1, with TRBD1 identical over 8 bases. The CDR3: CASSERQGRGYEQYF. In DNA, the CDR3 is TGTGCCAGCAGTGAAAGACAGGGGCGTGGGTACGAGCAGTACTTC.